Described below is a single T cell receptor (beta chain) sequence and its context. The target antigen is unknown. The primer mix had 60 Vbeta and 13 Jbeta primers. Some clones are missing from TCRdb's copy, which holds only in-frame ones; the method was immunoSEQ multiplex PCR. The top ten clones hold roughly 2.1% of a sample with 210,000 or so clones, about 77% of them seen once. The entry originates in a study of cytomegalovirus exposure and HLA in healthy donors. Looking at the study overall: Of 300 to 500 genotyped donors, roughly 81% grouped in the Caucasian-associated ancestry cluster.

V lost 4 bases, J lost 4 bases, and 17 bases lay in between. This CDR3 has 15 amino acids. From germline, CDR1 is SNHLY and CDR2 FYNNEI. Regarding the study as a whole: When a later analysis compared HLA-associated TCR beta chains with equally common others, the HLA-associated chains turned out to be more clonally expanded and to have lower generation probabilities.

This sequence joins TRBV2 and TRBJ2-7, with D possibly TRBD2 on 7 matching bases. The sample consisted of PBMCs. The source is a woman aged 30 to 39 in good health and CMV-seropositive. The CDR3 is CASSGGGTSYYEQYF. The CDR3 nucleotides are TGTGCCAGCAGTGGGGGGGGCACGTCGTATTACGAGCAGTACTTC.